The present entry profiles one T cell receptor beta chain with its context. No antigen is known for it. CD8+ and CD4+ blood T cells underwent TCR beta sequencing. V was pared by 4 bases and J by 0 bases, with 14 bases between. Germline CDR1 and CDR2: SGDLS and YYNGEE. The CDR3 runs 15 residues. This specimen belongs to a study of CD8 T cells in Susac syndrome. Study details: Patients with Susac syndrome were therapy-naive, treated with corticosteroids, or treated with intravenous immunoglobulin alone when blood was collected. The study's findings and limits: Within Susac syndrome CD4+ T cell repertoires, clonal expansion was not evident.

RNA was extracted with the RNeasy kit, and a quantity of roughly 0.5 to 1 ug was reverse transcribed using random hexamers. TCRdb re-called the immunoSEQ multiplex PCR reads through MiXCR, storing one row per CDR3 protein. The repertoire holds about 94,000 distinct CDR3 sequences, with roughly 94% as singletons. This clonotype originated in a human donor with Susac syndrome. The sample comprised CD4+ T cells from PBMCs. The chain recombines TRBV9 with TRBJ2-7; either TRBD1 or TRBD2 may fit D (6 bases each). The CDR3 loop reads CASSPRGGTSYEQYF. In nucleotides, the CDR3 is TGTGCCAGCAGCCCAAGAGGGGGGACCTCCTACGAGCAGTACTTC. Based on the CDR3 plus reference TRBV9 and TRBJ2-7, the full variable domain is DSGVTQTPKHLITATGQRVTLRCSPRSGDLSVYWYQQSLDQGLQFLIQYYNGEERAKGNILERFSAQQFPDLHSELNLSSLELGDSALYFCASSPRGGTSYEQYFGPGTRLTVT.